Detailed here is one T cell receptor beta chain. Its antigen is not identified. This record belongs to a study of OX40 agonist ivuxolimab in advanced cancers. The CDR3 has 15 amino acids. Germline loops: CDR1 LGHNA, CDR2 YSLEER. The V gene lost 1 base and the J gene lost 3 bases, with 9 bases spanning the gap. Profiled with immunoSEQ multiplex PCR; TCRdb holds only in-frame clones, not every one. The sample includes under 85,000 clones, about 94% of them seen just once. Regarding the study as a whole: Partial responders at 0.1-3.0 mg/kg had among the lowest clonal expansion. Researchers did not establish what antigens the expanded peripheral T cells target.

Sequences were derived from CD4+ or CD8+ T cells sorted from blood, sampled in a trial of the OX40 agonist ivuxolimab. The receptor's source is an adult with an advanced solid tumor such as melanoma, head and neck, liver or kidney cancer. V gene TRBV4-3 combines with J gene TRBJ2-2; D might be TRBD1 (6 bases). CDR3 sequence: CASSQGTDYTGELFF. The CDR3, as DNA: TGCGCCAGCAGCCAAGGGACAGACTACACCGGGGAGCTGTTTTTT.